This entry lists 20 T cell receptor beta chains sequenced from one sample in a study of T-cell memory formation after mild COVID-19. TCRdb fed the 5' RACE reads into MiXCR, producing one record per CDR3 protein. The data contain approximately 480,000 distinct CDR3 sequences, 15% to 20% of them singletons. The material sequenced was PBMCs or a T cell subset sorted from them (not recorded which). The receptors originated from an adult woman who had mild COVID-19 (a few samples of this study predate the infection). Cell type and time point are not known.

The genes are TRBV7-2 and TRBJ1-3; 7 positions match TRBD1. The CDR3 has 16 residues. Trimming removed 2 bases from V and 0 bases from J; junction bases left unmatched: 4. Germline CDR1 is SGHTA and CDR2 is FQGNSA. The DNA for the CDR3 is TGTGCCAGCAGCTTACAGGGGGTCCCCTCTGGAAACACCATATATTTT. This sequence encodes CASSLQGVPSGNTIYF.

V gene TRBV12-3 or TRBV12-4 combines with J gene TRBJ2-7; 7 positions match TRBD1. V trimming: 5 bases; J trimming: 3 bases; junction bases outside the gene matches: 13. This CDR3 has 16 residues. CDR3 nucleotides: TGTGCCAGCAGTCGAAAAAACGACAGGGAGATCTACGAGCAGTACTTC. This gives the protein CASSRKNDREIYEQYF.

This clonotype came up a few times. The chain carries TRBV6-2 or TRBV6-3 and TRBJ1-1; 7 nucleotides agree with TRBD1. The CDR3 consists of 12 residues. Germline-derived CDR1 and CDR2 are MNHEY and SVGEGT. V trimming: 6 bases; J trimming: 5 bases; junction bases outside the gene matches: 3. This chain's CDR3 is CASRNRGTEAFF. CDR3 in DNA: TGTGCCAGCAGGAACAGGGGAACTGAAGCTTTCTTT.

The rearrangement joins TRBV12-3 or TRBV12-4 to TRBJ2-7; 8 bases agree with TRBD2. Losses at the gene ends were 6 bases for V and 6 bases for J; bases not matched to a gene: 13. The CDR3 covers 15 residues. CDR3 region: CASRLNPSGWIEQYF. CDR3 in DNA: TGTGCCAGCAGACTTAATCCTAGCGGGTGGATCGAGCAGTACTTC.

The V gene is TRBV12-3 or TRBV12-4, the J gene TRBJ2-3; D is possibly TRBD2 (6 bases). V lost 5 bases, J lost 2 bases, and 14 bases lay in between. The CDR3 is made up of 15 amino acids. This CDR3 is CASSADSGATDTQYF. The CDR3 nucleotides read TGTGCCAGCAGTGCCGATAGCGGAGCCACAGATACGCAGTATTTT.

There are many counts of this clonotype. The chain combines TRBV7-9 with TRBJ1-1; D remains ambiguous. The CDR3 spans 12 residues. The V gene lost 4 bases and the J gene lost 1 base, with 4 bases spanning the gap. Germline V lookup: CDR1 SEHNR, CDR2 FQNEAQ (reference sequence). The CDR3 coding sequence is TGTGCCAGCAGCTGGGGGAACACTGAAGCTTTCTTT. This encodes CASSWGNTEAFF.

The chain links TRBV12-3 or TRBV12-4 to TRBJ2-2, with TRBD1 matching over 9 bases. J gave up 4 bases and V 5 bases, and 5 bases lay outside the gene matches. This CDR3 comprises 15 residues. The CDR3 nucleotides are TGTGCCAGCAGTCTCGGACAGGGGCGCACCGGGGAGCTGTTTTTT. Its protein product is CASSLGQGRTGELFF.

Only a few counts were recorded for this clonotype. This chain links TRBV5-6 with TRBJ1-2; D ambiguous. Germline V gives CDR1 SGHDT, CDR2 YYEEEE. The CDR3 runs to 15 residues. Trimming left V 0 bases short and J 4 bases short, with 13 bases between. The CDR3 region has the DNA TGTGCCAGCAGCTTGGGGACCGGCAGTCTCTATGGCTACACCTTC. It yields the protein CASSLGTGSLYGYTF.

J is TRBJ2-1 and V is TRBV7-3; D not certain. Trimming pared 5 bases from V and 0 bases from J, leaving 11 bases between. Germline lookup yields CDR1 SGHTA and CDR2 FQGTGA. The CDR3 loop spans 15 amino acids. As DNA, the CDR3 is TGTGCCAGCAGCCCGCAGGTGAGCTCCTACAATGAGCAGTTCTTC. It translates to CASSPQVSSYNEQFF.

The chain couples TRBV12-3 or TRBV12-4 to TRBJ1-2; D is ambiguous. This CDR3 has 15 amino acids. V shed 6 bases and J shed 4 bases, with 18 bases lying between them. Written as DNA, the CDR3 is TGTGCCAGCAGACCTACACGGAAGTTGACCTATGGCTACACCTTC. It yields the protein CASRPTRKLTYGYTF.

V is TRBV7-9 and J is TRBJ1-1; D unresolved. Germline V gene data show CDR1 as SEHNR and CDR2 as FQNEAQ (reference sequence). With 1 base removed from V and 1 base from J, the gap between germline ends came to 7 bases. This CDR3 contains 14 residues. CDR3 sequence reads: CASSLETANTEAFF. The CDR3 DNA follows: TGTGCCAGCAGCTTAGAAACAGCGAACACTGAAGCTTTCTTT. Using reference TRBV7-9 and TRBJ1-1 for the parts outside the CDR3, the full variable domain is DTGVSQNPRHKITKRGQNVTFRCDPISEHNRLYWYRQTLGQGPEFLTYFQNEAQLEKSRLLSDRFSAERPKGSFSTLEIQRTEQGDSAMYLCASSLETANTEAFFGQGTRLTVV.

This clonotype appeared a few times. The chain employs TRBV11-2 and TRBJ2-3, with D perhaps TRBD2 (6 bases). There are 17 residues in the CDR3. Germline assignment: CDR1 SGHAT and CDR2 FQNNGV. Trimming shortened V by 0 bases and J by 4 bases, and 17 bases separated the two germline ends. CDR3 nucleotide sequence: TGTGCCAGCAGCTTAGATGTTTGGGGCGGGGAGGCAGATACGCAGTATTTT. Translation: CASSLDVWGGEADTQYF.

The chain carries TRBV24-1 and TRBJ1-2; D not resolved. This CDR3 is built from 13 residues. Per the germline V gene, CDR1 is KGHDR and CDR2 is SFDVKD. Trimming removed 0 bases at V and 2 bases at J, with 3 bases between. CDR3 residues: CATSDLGNYGYTF. The CDR3 DNA sequence: TGTGCCACCAGTGATTTGGGAAACTATGGCTACACCTTC.

The chain employs TRBV24-1 and TRBJ2-3; tentatively, D is TRBD1 (5 bases). V shed 4 bases and J shed 3 bases, with 16 bases lying between them. CDR1 and CDR2 from the germline V gene are KGHDR and SFDVKD. The CDR3 runs 16 residues. The CDR3 loop is CATSDGGRADTDTQYF. For the CDR3, the DNA is TGTGCCACCAGTGACGGCGGCAGGGCTGATACAGATACGCAGTATTTT.

This clonotype was found a few times. V is TRBV5-5 and J is TRBJ1-2; D gene unclear. CDR3 length equals 14 residues. V lost 2 bases, J lost 2 bases, and 10 bases lay in between. The germline V gene encodes CDR1 SGHKS and CDR2 YYEKEE (reference sequence). CDR3 region: CASSFGQLNYGYTF. The DNA of the CDR3 is TGTGCCAGCAGCTTCGGCCAGCTAAACTATGGCTACACCTTC.

The table lists this clonotype with a few counts. This chain connects TRBV12-3 or TRBV12-4 to TRBJ2-2; 11 bases fit TRBD2. V shed 3 bases, J shed 4 bases, and the junction held 13 bases outside the gene matches. The CDR3 covers 19 residues. The CDR3, as DNA: TGTGCCAGCAGTTTCATTTGGGCCGGGACTAGCGGCTCCACCGGGGAGCTGTTTTTT. It specifies CASSFIWAGTSGSTGELFF.

The rearrangement uses TRBV20-1 and TRBJ2-7; TRBD2 is a possible D gene (5 bases). Germline V lookup: CDR1 DFQATT, CDR2 SNEGSKA (reference sequence). The CDR3 is made up of 15 amino acids. The germline V and J ends were trimmed by 0 bases and 7 bases, with 19 bases remaining between them. CDR3 in amino acids: CSARDFSEVSGEQYF. The CDR3 DNA reads TGCAGTGCTAGAGACTTTAGCGAGGTCTCGGGGGAGCAGTACTTC.

This clonotype was detected only a few times. This chain connects TRBV12-3 or TRBV12-4 to TRBJ1-3, with D possibly TRBD1 on 5 matching bases. V lost 6 bases, J lost 4 bases, and 16 bases lay in between. The CDR3 has 15 residues. The CDR3: CASRLSGGAGNTIYF. The CDR3 DNA follows: TGTGCCAGCAGATTATCCGGTGGGGCGGGAAACACCATATATTTT.

This clonotype appeared a few times. The V call is TRBV15, the J call TRBJ2-7, with 7 bases identical to TRBD1. Germline V gene lookup returns CDR1 LNHNV and CDR2 YYDKDF (reference sequence). The junction had 5 bases not matched to a gene; V was cut back by 4 bases and J by 2 bases. This CDR3 is built from 14 residues. The CDR3 spells CATSTRTGAYEQYF. CDR3 nucleotides: TGTGCCACCAGCACGAGGACAGGTGCCTACGAGCAGTACTTC. The variable domain in full, with the rest retrieved from reference TRBV15 and TRBJ2-7, is DAMVIQNPRYQVTQFGKPVTLSCSQTLNHNVMYWYQQKSSQAPKLLFHYYDKDFNNEADTPDNFQSRRPNTSFCFLDIRSPGLGDTAMYLCATSTRTGAYEQYFGPGTRLTVT.

This clonotype was observed a few times. The chain carries TRBV30 and TRBJ2-1; tentatively, D is TRBD1 (6 bases). The V gene's germline CDR1 is GTSNPN and CDR2 SVGIG (reference sequence). The CDR3 extends over 13 amino acids. V lost 3 bases and J lost 10, with 16 bases in between. The CDR3 region has the DNA TGTGCCTGGAGCTATACAGGGAGTGGGGAGCAGTTCTTC. It yields the protein CAWSYTGSGEQFF.